This is a list of T cell receptor beta chains from one sample in a study of spatial heterogeneity in lung cancer. TCRdb itself ran the 5' RACE reads through MiXCR, one entry per CDR3 protein. The sample carries about 24,000 distinct CDR3 sequences, approximately 3% recorded once. The material sequenced was PBMCs, taken at surgery. The receptor set was obtained from a female donor with early-stage non-small cell lung cancer. CDR3s include the opening cysteine and the closing phenylalanine or tryptophan. Each record gives: D gene, clone size, V gene, J gene, CDR3 DNA, CDR3 protein. The D gene is left open where the match is weak. Only part of the rows carry a size: once, few, many, or a class if the clone is expanded.

>.|.|TRBV5-1|TRBJ2-5
TGCGCCAGCAGCTTGGCCTCGGGCCACCAAGAGACCCAGTACTTC
CASSLASGHQETQYF
>TRBD2|many|TRBV7-2|TRBJ2-3
TGTGCCAGCAGCCCTTGGGATAGCGGGGGCGGGGATACGCAGTATTTT
CASSPWDSGGGDTQYF
>TRBD2|.|TRBV4-1|TRBJ2-1
TGCGCCAGCAGCCAAGGGGTTGGTAGCGGGACGAGCTCCTACAATGAGCAGTTCTTC
CASSQGVGSGTSSYNEQFF
>.|many|TRBV5-6|TRBJ1-2
TGTGCCAGCAGCTTGGTGCAGAATGGCTACACCTTC
CASSLVQNGYTF
>TRBD2|many|TRBV20-1|TRBJ2-4
TGCAGTGCTGATTCGGGGGGACTAGCCAAAAACATTCAGTACTTC
CSADSGGLAKNIQYF
>.|few|TRBV20-1|TRBJ2-1
TGCAGTGCTAGAGATCCGGGTATCTTTAATGAGCAGTTCTTC
CSARDPGIFNEQFF
>.|many|TRBV3-1|TRBJ2-5
TGTGCCAGCAGCCAAGAGCCCCGCGGGACCAAAGAGACCCAGTACTTC
CASSQEPRGTKETQYF
>.|many|TRBV28|TRBJ1-5
TGTGCCAGCAGTTCATCGCACCTGTTGGGTTTAGGTCAGCCCCAGCATTTT
CASSSSHLLGLGQPQHF
>.|.|TRBV9|TRBJ2-3
TGTGCCAGCAGCCCTGGGGAGATTAGGGGCACAGATACGCAGTATTTT
CASSPGEIRGTDTQYF
>.|many|TRBV25-1|TRBJ2-6
TGTGCCAGCAGTGAATCTGGCTCATACTCTGGGGCCAACGTCCTGACTTTC
CASSESGSYSGANVLTF
>TRBD2|many|TRBV7-9|TRBJ2-1
TGTGCCAGCAGCCCCTACCCGGGACTAGCGGCTTCCAATGAGCAGTTCTTC
CASSPYPGLAASNEQFF
>.|many|TRBV7-9|TRBJ2-1
TGTGCCAGCAGCTTCGGGTTGGATGAGCAGTTCTTC
CASSFGLDEQFF
>.|many|TRBV11-2|TRBJ2-5
TGTGCCAGCAGGCACCCAGACACTCCGAAGAAAGAGACCCAGTACTTC
CASRHPDTPKKETQYF
>.|few|TRBV11-2|TRBJ1-2
TGTGCCAGCAGCTTAAGAACCACAGGGAACTATGGCTACACCTTC
CASSLRTTGNYGYTF